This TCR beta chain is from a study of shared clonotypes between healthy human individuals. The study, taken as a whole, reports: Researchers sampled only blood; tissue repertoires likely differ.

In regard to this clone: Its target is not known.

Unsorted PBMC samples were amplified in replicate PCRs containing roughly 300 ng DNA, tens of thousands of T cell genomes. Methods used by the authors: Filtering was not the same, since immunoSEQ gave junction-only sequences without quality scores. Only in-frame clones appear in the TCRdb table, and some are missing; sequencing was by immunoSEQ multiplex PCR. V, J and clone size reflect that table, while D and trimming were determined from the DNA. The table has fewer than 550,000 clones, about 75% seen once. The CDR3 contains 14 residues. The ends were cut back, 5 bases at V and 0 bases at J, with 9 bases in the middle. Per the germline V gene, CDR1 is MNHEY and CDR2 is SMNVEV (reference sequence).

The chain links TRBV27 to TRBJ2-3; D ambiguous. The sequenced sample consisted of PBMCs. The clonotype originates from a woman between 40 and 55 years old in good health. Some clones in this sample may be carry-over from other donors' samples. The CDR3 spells CASSLGLSTDTQYF. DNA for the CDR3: TGTGCCAGCAGTCTGGGGTTGAGCACAGATACGCAGTATTTT.